The text below deals with one T cell receptor (beta chain). As yet, its antigen is unknown. The sample originates from a study of cytomegalovirus exposure and HLA in healthy donors. Overall study findings and caveats: 150 to 200 TCR beta chains were listed as cytomegalovirus-associated. Serostatus for CMV was the only available immune exposure information. In all likelihood, a cluster of highly shared sequence variants was a sequencing artifact. Other equally common chains were less clonally expanded than HLA-associated TCR beta chains, a later analysis showed.

With 60 Vbeta and 13 Jbeta primers, the PCR was carried out. The data were produced by immunoSEQ multiplex PCR, yet TCRdb's version contains in-frame clones alone and is incomplete. The sample yields 150,000 to 200,000 clones, around three quarters seen once. Sequenced: PBMCs. The sequence came from a woman in her 40s in good health and CMV-seronegative.

DNA of the CDR3: TGTGCCAGCACTACGGGACATCAACATCCCCAGCATTTT. As protein: CASTTGHQHPQHF. The chain uses TRBV2 and TRBJ1-5; TRBD1 is a possible D gene (6 bases). CDR1 is SNHLY, CDR2 FYNNEI, per germline. The CDR3 extends over 13 amino acids. The V end lost 7 bases, the J end lost 10 bases, and 17 bases lay between the germline ends.